These 13 T cell receptor beta chains share one sample of origin, sequenced in a study of molecular identifiers for immune sequencing clone quantification. Via MiXCR, TCRdb re-called the PCR reads, giving one row per CDR3 protein. The sample holds around 470,000 distinct CDR3 sequences, roughly a fifth seen once. Sequenced input: naive CD8+ T cells from blood, with Jurkat cell RNA spiked in. The subset denotes: FACS-sorted CD8+CD4-CCR7+CD45RA+ naive T cells. These receptors originate from a human donor in good health. Some libraries in this study had Jurkat cell RNA spiked in.

V gene TRBV20-1 combines with J gene TRBJ2-2; no clear D gene. Trimming removed 1 base at V and 1 base at J, with 10 bases between. This CDR3 comprises 15 residues. CDR1 is DFQATT and CDR2 is SNEGSKA in the germline V gene (reference sequence). CDR3 amino acids: CSARAAILNTGELFF. The CDR3 nucleotides read TGCAGTGCTAGAGCTGCCATTTTGAACACCGGGGAGCTGTTTTTT.

The rearrangement links TRBV10-3 to TRBJ2-1; no reliable D call. The CDR3 runs to 14 residues. CDR1 and CDR2 (germline): ENHRY, SYGVKD. The V end was cut by 0 bases, the J end by 8 bases, with 11 bases between. CDR3 region: CAISESKAVDEQFF. The CDR3 coding sequence is TGTGCCATCAGTGAGTCGAAGGCAGTCGATGAGCAGTTCTTC.

This clonotype was counted many times. This sequence joins TRBV6-5 and TRBJ2-7, with D possibly matching TRBD1 (6 bases). This CDR3 is 13 amino acids long. V was clipped by 2 bases and J by 4 bases, with 9 bases between them. CDR1 is MNHEY, CDR2 SVGAGI, per germline. CDR3 coding DNA: TGTGCCAGCAGTTACGGGACACTATACGAGCAGTACTTC. Its translation is CASSYGTLYEQYF.

This sequence joins TRBV19 and TRBJ1-5; a possible D gene is TRBD1 (5 bases). CDR1 is LNHDA and CDR2 is SQIVND in the germline V gene (reference sequence). This CDR3 contains 12 residues. V was pared by 9 bases and J by 9 bases, with 15 bases between. CDR3 in DNA: TGTGCCAGCCGATATGGGGGGGGGCCCCAGCATTTT. Translating gives CASRYGGGPQHF.

As regards this clonotype: Because it lacks the conserved phenylalanine or tryptophan at the end, this CDR3 is likely a read error. This chain connects TRBV20-1 to TRBJ2-5; the D call may be TRBD1 or TRBD2 (5 bases each). Germline V gene lookup returns CDR1 DFQATT and CDR2 SNEGSKA (reference sequence). The V and J ends lost 5 bases and 0 bases respectively, with 16 bases between them. The CDR3 runs 15 residues. The CDR3 spells CSASRDRDHQETQYS. The CDR3, as DNA: TGCAGTGCTTCAAGGGACCGGGATCACCAAGAGACCCAGTACTCC.

This clonotype was seen only a few times. The chain links TRBV6-2 or TRBV6-3 to TRBJ1-6, with 10 bases that match TRBD1. The CDR3 contains 17 residues. J lost 0 bases, V lost 6 bases, and 5 bases had no gene match. CDR1 is MNHEY and CDR2 is SVGEGT in the germline V gene. The CDR3 coding sequence is TGTGCCAGCAGCTGGGACAGGGGAAGCTCCTATAATTCACCCCTCCACTTT. This encodes CASSWDRGSSYNSPLHF.

This clonotype occurred a few times. The chain combines TRBV30 with TRBJ2-1; D is undetermined. Trimming removed 2 bases at V and 3 bases at J, with 8 bases between. The CDR3 covers 13 residues. In germline, CDR1 is GTSNPN, CDR2 SVGIG (reference sequence). In nucleotides, the CDR3 is TGTGCCTGGAGTAGTAGTCACTACAATGAGCAGTTCTTC. Its translation: CAWSSSHYNEQFF. The full variable domain, rest sourced from reference TRBV30 and TRBJ2-1, is SQTIHQWPATLVQPVGSPLSLECTVEGTSNPNLYWYRQAAGRGLQLLFYSVGIGQISSEVPQNLSASRPQDRQFILSSKKLLLSDSGFYLCAWSSSHYNEQFFGPGTRLTVL.

The chain employs TRBV19 and TRBJ1-2; maybe TRBD1 (5 bases). The V gene lost 9 bases and the J gene lost 4 bases, with 24 bases spanning the gap. Germline V gene sequence: CDR1 LNHDA, CDR2 SQIVND (reference sequence). The CDR3 contains 16 residues. This chain's CDR3 is CASPPGPLSRGYGYTF. As DNA, the CDR3 is TGTGCCAGCCCACCGGGACCTCTATCCCGGGGCTATGGCTACACCTTC.

This clonotype was recorded many times. The chain carries TRBV30 and TRBJ1-1, with a weak D call TRBD1 (6 bases). Trimming pared 5 bases from V and 3 bases from J, leaving 22 bases between. Germline V CDR1 and CDR2: GTSNPN, SVGIG (reference sequence). The CDR3 is 16 amino acids. CDR3 sequence (DNA): TGTGCCTGGGCGGGGGCCGAGGACCGGTTGGACACTGAAGCTTTCTTT. It is translated as CAWAGAEDRLDTEAFF.

The genes are TRBV20-1 and TRBJ2-7; TRBD1 aligns across 7 bases. This CDR3 is built from 12 residues. V lost 6 bases to trimming and J lost 4 bases; unmatched junction nucleotides: 6. Per germline, CDR1 DFQATT and CDR2 SNEGSKA (reference sequence). This CDR3 is CSAKDRLYEQYF. The DNA for the CDR3 is TGCAGTGCCAAGGACAGGCTGTACGAGCAGTACTTC.

V usage is TRBV19 and J usage is TRBJ2-3; 8 bases agree with TRBD2. Looked up from germline, CDR1 is LNHDA and CDR2 is SQIVND (reference sequence). V lost 4 bases and J lost 2; bases outside the gene matches: 11. The CDR3 is 17 residues long. Here the CDR3 reads CASSNAWTSPDTDTQYF. CDR3 DNA sequence: TGTGCCAGTAGTAACGCCTGGACTAGCCCTGACACAGATACGCAGTATTTT.

This clonotype has just a few counts. The V and J genes are TRBV30 and TRBJ2-1; unclear D gene. The germline CDR1 and CDR2 sequences are GTSNPN and SVGIG (reference sequence). The CDR3 length is 13 residues. V was cut by 0 bases and J by 8 bases, with 11 bases left in between. The CDR3 protein is CAWSVARGDEQFF. The CDR3 DNA sequence: TGTGCCTGGAGTGTAGCTAGAGGCGATGAGCAGTTCTTC.

This clonotype has more than one count but fewer than ten. V is TRBV28 and J is TRBJ1-5; no definite D call. The germline gives CDR1 MDHEN, CDR2 SYDVKM. CDR3 length equals 17 residues. Trimming removed 4 bases at V and 2 bases at J, with 18 bases between. CDR3 sequence (DNA): TGTGCCAGCAGTTCCCCCCTCCGGGTTGGAGGCAATCAGCCCCAGCATTTT. It codes for CASSSPLRVGGNQPQHF.